This TCR beta chain was captured by sequencing in a study of blood T cell repertoires in COVID-19. Across the study: From T cells, B-cell-depleted T cells, or PBMCs came the material, which was cDNA or gDNA.

As regards this clone: Sequence at one end of the junction differs from germline and may be a read error.

This CDR3 contains 14 residues. Germline CDR1 reads SSHAT; CDR2 reads FNYEAQ (reference sequence). Per the authors' pipeline: From reference gene primer amplification, estimates of nucleated cell counts were derived. Sequenced by immunoSEQ multiplex PCR; TCRdb stores in-frame clones only, minus some. That table gives V, J and clone size, and the DNA gave D and trimming. Of about 280,000 clones in the sample, approximately 89% were seen once. This chain uses TRBV7-7 with TRBJ2-5; D is uncertain. The sample comprised PBMCs or T cells enriched from blood (not recorded which). The sequence derives from a man aged 35 to 55 who had been exposed to COVID-19. CDR3 sequence: CASSASQVQETQYF. For the CDR3, the DNA is TGTGCTAGCAGCGCCTCTCAGGTTCAAGAGACCCAGTACTTC. Variable domain in full (rest from reference TRBV7-7 and TRBJ2-5): GAGVSQSPRYKVTKRGQDVTLRCDPISSHATLYWYQQALGQGPEFLTYFNYEAQPDKSGLPSDRFSAERPEGSISTLTIQRTEQRDSAMYRCASSASQVQETQYFGPGTRLLVL.